These T cell receptor beta chains were read from a single sample in a study of T-cell reconstitution after alpha-beta-depleted transplantation in children. TCRdb re-called the PCR reads through MiXCR, storing one row per CDR3 protein. The sample contains 100,000 to 120,000 distinct CDR3 sequences, 10% of which appear only once. The input for sequencing was PBMCs from the stem cell graft donor, taken from the stem cell graft. The source is a human donor who donated a stem cell graft to a child with acute lymphoblastic leukemia. Both conserved end residues are part of each CDR3. The order of the fields is V gene, J gene, D gene, clone size, CDR3 DNA, CDR3 protein. D genes are given only for firm matches. Clone size is not always given. Where it is, it says once, few, many or a class for expanded clones.

TRBV7-9	TRBJ2-1	TRBD2	many	TGTGCCAGCAGCCTACTAGCGGGAGGCCCCAATGAGCAGTTCTTC	CASSLLAGGPNEQFF
TRBV11-2	TRBJ2-7	.	many	TGTGCCAGCAGCTTACAGGGACGGGACTCCTACGAGCAGTACTTC	CASSLQGRDSYEQYF
TRBV5-6	TRBJ2-3	.	.	TGTGCCAGCAGCTTGGGGACCCCGGTGGGCACAGATACGCAGTATTTT	CASSLGTPVGTDTQYF
TRBV9	TRBJ2-1	TRBD2	many	TGTGCCAGCAGCCATAGCGGGGGGGCCGGGTCCTACAATGAGCAGTTCTTC	CASSHSGGAGSYNEQFF
TRBV20-1	TRBJ2-5	TRBD2	many	TGCAGTGCTCAAGGACTAGCGGGAGTAGAGACCCAGTACTTC	CSAQGLAGVETQYF
TRBV20-1	TRBJ2-3	TRBD1	many	TGCAGTGTTATTCCCCTCGGGACAGGGTTTTTCACAGATACGCAGTATTTT	CSVIPLGTGFFTDTQYF
TRBV6-1	TRBJ2-6	TRBD1	few	TGTGCCAGCACCCTAGGACAGGGGGCTGTTGGGGCCAACGGCCTGACTTTC	CASTLGQGAVGANGLTF
TRBV20-1	TRBJ1-4	.	many	TGCAGTGCTACGGACCGGGGACCTGATGAAAAACTGTTTTTT	CSATDRGPDEKLFF
TRBV4-2	TRBJ2-3	.	many	TGTGCCAGCAGCCCCAGGGCAGGGGTATCAGATACGCAGTATTTT	CASSPRAGVSDTQYF
TRBV28	TRBJ2-3	TRBD1	many	TGTGCCAGCAGCACGAGACAGGGGCGCACAGATACGCAGTATTTT	CASSTRQGRTDTQYF
TRBV7-6	TRBJ2-1	.	many	TGTGCCAGCAGCTTAGAAGCGGTCGCCTACAATGAGCAGTTCTTC	CASSLEAVAYNEQFF
TRBV9	TRBJ2-3	.	many	TGTGCCAGCAGCGTTGAGGGGCGGAGGGTTCGGACAGATACGCAGTATTTT	CASSVEGRRVRTDTQYF
TRBV29-1	TRBJ2-5	.	many	TGCAGCGGGGGAGGAGAGACCCAGTACTTC	CSGGGETQYF
TRBV21-1	TRBJ1-5	.	many	TGTGCCAGCGATTCACGCGGGACGACAGATAGCAATCAGCCCCAGCATTTT	CASDSRGTTDSNQPQHF
TRBV12-3/TRBV12-4	TRBJ1-2	.	many	TGTGCCAGCAGTTTACAGGATTCAGGATATGGCTACACCTTC	CASSLQDSGYGYTF
TRBV12-3/TRBV12-4	TRBJ2-2	TRBD1	.	TGTGCCAGCACTGGGACAGGATACACCGGGGAGCTGTTTTTT	CASTGTGYTGELFF
TRBV12-3/TRBV12-4	TRBJ2-1	.	many	TGTGCCAGCAGTCACCCTAAGGGAGAGCAGTTCTTC	CASSHPKGEQFF
TRBV12-3/TRBV12-4	TRBJ1-1	.	many	TGTGCCAGCAGTTTACTGGTGAACACTGAAGCTTTCTTT	CASSLLVNTEAFF
TRBV7-8	TRBJ1-6	.	many	TGTGCCAGCAGCCGGGCGGGGAATTCACCCCTCCACTTT	CASSRAGNSPLHF
TRBV7-6	TRBJ2-1	TRBD2	few	TGTGCCAGCAGCCCCCTAGCGGGAATTAACAATGAGCAGTTCTTC	CASSPLAGINNEQFF
TRBV28	TRBJ2-7	.	many	TGTGCCAGCAGTCCTAGGGGGGGCGAGCAGTACTTC	CASSPRGGEQYF
TRBV28	TRBJ2-2	.	many	TGTGCCAGCAGTTTATCTCAGGGTAACACCGGGGAGCTGTTTTTT	CASSLSQGNTGELFF
TRBV20-1	TRBJ2-5	.	many	TGCAGTGCTAGAATCAGGGAGACCCAGTACTTC	CSARIRETQYF
TRBV20-1	TRBJ2-5	.	many	TGCAGTGGAGTTTGGGCGGCGCTCAAAGAGACCCAGTACTTC	CSGVWAALKETQYF
TRBV9	TRBJ2-1	.	many	TGTGCCAGCAGCGTAGGGGTGACGGGGCTCGTGAATGAGCAGTTCTTC	CASSVGVTGLVNEQFF
TRBV29-1	TRBJ1-2	.	many	TGCAGCGTTGGTCCCGATGGCTACACCTTC	CSVGPDGYTF
TRBV7-2	TRBJ2-7	TRBD2	many	TGTGCCAGCAGCGGCGGGACTAGCGGGATTAGCGAGCAGTACTTC	CASSGGTSGISEQYF
TRBV9	TRBJ2-1	.	many	TGTGCCAGCAGCCTGCCGGGGGAGCAGTTCTTC	CASSLPGEQFF
TRBV4-1	TRBJ2-2	.	many	TGCGCCAGCAGCCAAGTCCCGGCCGGGGAGCTGTTTTTT	CASSQVPAGELFF
TRBV5-1	TRBJ2-7	TRBD2	many	TGCGCCAGCAGCTTGACTAGCGGGAGGACCTACGAGCAGTACTTC	CASSLTSGRTYEQYF
TRBV6-1	TRBJ2-3	.	many	TGTGCCAGCAGTCGTGTAGCGGCCTCAGATACGCAGTATTTT	CASSRVAASDTQYF
TRBV6-6	TRBJ2-7	.	many	TGTGCCAGCAGTTACTCCGAGGTGCAGTACTTC	CASSYSEVQYF
TRBV5-1	TRBJ2-7	TRBD2	many	TGCGCCAGCAGCCCTAGCGGGGCGGCCTACGAGCAGTACTTC	CASSPSGAAYEQYF
TRBV7-2	TRBJ2-7	TRBD2	many	TGTGCCAGCAGCTCTCTAGCGGGGGCGGTAGTAGAGCAGTACTTC	CASSSLAGAVVEQYF
TRBV5-5	TRBJ1-2	.	many	TGTGCCAGCAGCTTGAACAGGGAGAGAGGCTACACCTTC	CASSLNRERGYTF
TRBV7-3	TRBJ1-2	.	few	TGTGCCAGCAGTGCTCAGGGCTATGGCTACACCTTC	CASSAQGYGYTF
TRBV27	TRBJ2-5	.	many	TGTGCCAGCAGTTTAGTGGCGGGGGAGACCCAGTACTTC	CASSLVAGETQYF
TRBV20-1	TRBJ2-3	.	many	TGCAGTGCTAGTTCGGGGTCGGGGTCCCGCACAGATACGCAGTATTTT	CSASSGSGSRTDTQYF
TRBV25-1	TRBJ2-1	TRBD2	many	TGTGCCAGCAGTGAAGAGGGCGGGAGTATCTATTACAATGAGCAGTTCTTC	CASSEEGGSIYYNEQFF
TRBV20-1	TRBJ2-2	.	many	TGCAGTGCTAGGCACCTACTAGCATCCACCGGGGAGCTGTTTTTT	CSARHLLASTGELFF